The rows below give T cell receptor beta chains drawn from one sample of a study of blood T cell repertoires in COVID-19. Method: immunoSEQ multiplex PCR; TCRdb's copy keeps in-frame clones and lacks some. Here the sample spans roughly 81,000 clones, roughly 90% being singletons. The sample taken for sequencing was peripheral blood. These receptors all come from a man between 65 and 80 years old with active or convalescent COVID-19. The CDR3 runs from the conserved cysteine through the conserved F or W. The D gene is left open where the match is weak. The size field is filled for only some rows; it gives once, few, many or a size class.

CDR3nt	CDR3aa	v_gene	abundance	d_gene	j_gene
TGTGCCAGCAGCTTAGGGGCGGGCCTGTACAATGAGCAGTTCTTC	CASSLGAGLYNEQFF	TRBV7-2	-	-	TRBJ2-1
TGTGCCAGTAGCGGGACACAATACTACAATGAGCAGTTCTTC	CASSGTQYYNEQFF	TRBV19	-	-	TRBJ2-1
TGCGCCAGCAGCCAAGGGACGGGGAGCTCCTACGAGCAGTACTTC	CASSQGTGSSYEQYF	TRBV4-3	-	-	TRBJ2-7
TGTGCCAGCAGCCCAACCCCGGGACTGGAGAATACGCAGTATTTT	CASSPTPGLENTQYF	TRBV3-1/TRBV3-2	-	-	TRBJ2-3
TGTGCCAGCAGTTTCGGCGGAGGCCCCTCGGGGCCCCAGCATTTT	CASSFGGGPSGPQHF	TRBV28	-	-	TRBJ1-5
TGTGCCAGCAGCTTAGCCAGGGGGAGCTCCTATAATTCACCCCTCCACTTT	CASSLARGSSYNSPLHF	TRBV7-6	-	TRBD1	TRBJ1-6
TGTGCCAGCAGTGACAAGGGGGCAGGCACTGAAGCTTTCTTT	CASSDKGAGTEAFF	TRBV6-1	-	TRBD1	TRBJ1-1
TGTGCCAGCAGCCGTCGACTAGCGGGGGGGCCAGCAGATACGCAGTATTTT	CASSRRLAGGPADTQYF	TRBV6-2/TRBV6-3	-	TRBD2	TRBJ2-3
TGTGCCAGCAGTTACTCCGGGACAGGGTCCTACGAGCAGTACTTC	CASSYSGTGSYEQYF	TRBV6-2/TRBV6-3	-	TRBD1	TRBJ2-7
TGTGCCAGCAGCCCGGGGGGGGTTCGCACTGAAGCTTTCTTT	CASSPGGVRTEAFF	TRBV11-3	-	-	TRBJ1-1
TGTGCCAGCAGTTACCGAGGGTCGCATGAGCAGTTCTTC	CASSYRGSHEQFF	TRBV6-5	-	-	TRBJ2-1
TGCGCCAGCAGCGCCCAGGACAGGGATACTGAAGCTTTCTTT	CASSAQDRDTEAFF	TRBV5-1	-	TRBD1	TRBJ1-1
TGTGCCAGCAGTTACAGGACAGGCATGAACACTGAAGCTTTCTTT	CASSYRTGMNTEAFF	TRBV6-2/TRBV6-3	-	TRBD1	TRBJ1-1
TGTGCCAGCGGGTCCCCCGGGACTTTGAACACTGAAGCTTTCTTT	CASGSPGTLNTEAFF	TRBV5-4	-	-	TRBJ1-1
TGTGCCAGCAGTATCCGCGGGGGGTTCCCGCATGAGCAGTTCTTC	CASSIRGGFPHEQFF	TRBV6-5	once	TRBD2	TRBJ2-1
TGCAGCGTTGGCGAGGGGGCGGTCTACGAGCAGTACTTC	CSVGEGAVYEQYF	TRBV29-1	-	TRBD1	TRBJ2-7
TGTGCCAGCAGAGGTACGGGGGATCCCTACGAGCAGTACTTC	CASRGTGDPYEQYF	TRBV28	-	-	TRBJ2-7
TGTGCCACCAGTGATTTCGGGACAGACCTGTGGTCTGGAAACACCATATATTTT	CATSDFGTDLWSGNTIYF	TRBV24-1	-	TRBD1	TRBJ1-3
TGTGCCAGAAGCTTGGAAGTTGAGCGGGGGGCCGACCCTTCCTCCTACGAGCAGTACTTC	CARSLEVERGADPSSYEQYF	TRBV5-3	once	TRBD2	TRBJ2-7
TGTGCCAGCAGGAAAGCCAATCAGCCCCAGCATTTT	CASRKANQPQHF	TRBV6-5	-	-	TRBJ1-5
TGTGCCAGCAGGGGAGGGGGGGACTACGAGCAGTACTTC	CASRGGGDYEQYF	TRBV7-8	-	-	TRBJ2-7
TGTGCCAGCAGCTTAGGACAGACTCAGCCCCAGCATTTT	CASSLGQTQPQHF	TRBV7-2	once	-	TRBJ1-5
TGTGCCAGCAGCTTTACAGGGGATGGCTACACCTTC	CASSFTGDGYTF	TRBV13	once	TRBD1	TRBJ1-2
TGTGCCAGCAGCATCTACCCCTGGACAGGGACCACCACGCACCAAAACTTC	CASSIYPWTGTTTHQNF	TRBV7-8	-	TRBD1	TRBJ2-7
TGTGCCAGTAGTATAGTTCACGGAGTCAATCAGCCCCAGCATTTT	CASSIVHGVNQPQHF	TRBV19	-	-	TRBJ1-5
TGTGCCAGCAGCCTGGACAGAAGGCTTTCCTACGAGCAGTACTTC	CASSLDRRLSYEQYF	TRBV3-1/TRBV3-2	few	-	TRBJ2-7
TGTGCCAGCAGTTTTTCCGGGTATGGCTACACCTTC	CASSFSGYGYTF	TRBV27	once	-	TRBJ1-2
TGTGCCAGCAGTCTCCAGTATGAGCAGTTCTTC	CASSLQYEQFF	TRBV6-2/TRBV6-3	-	-	TRBJ2-1
TGTGCCAGCAGGGACAGGGGCGATCAGCCCCAGCATTTT	CASRDRGDQPQHF	TRBV6-5	once	TRBD1	TRBJ1-5
TGTGCCACCAGCAGTCTGGGGGGGGCTAATGAAAAACTGTTTTTT	CATSSLGGANEKLFF	TRBV15	once	-	TRBJ1-4
TGTGCCAGCAGCTTGCCCGGGGGGCGAAATGAGCAGTTCTTC	CASSLPGGRNEQFF	TRBV7-2	-	-	TRBJ2-1
TGTGCCTGGAGTGTAGAGACATCCTTGAACACTGAAGCTTTCTTT	CAWSVETSLNTEAFF	TRBV30	-	-	TRBJ1-1
TGTGCCAGCTCACCTCTATCCTACAATGAGCAGTTCTTC	CASSPLSYNEQFF	TRBV18	-	-	TRBJ2-1
TGTGCCAGCAGCTTGGAGGGGACACGAGCTAACTATGGCTACACCTTC	CASSLEGTRANYGYTF	TRBV5-4	-	-	TRBJ1-2
TGTGCCAGCAGCCAAGAGAGTCAACAGGAGACCGGGGAGCTGTTTTTT	CASSQESQQETGELFF	TRBV4-2	-	-	TRBJ2-2
TGTGCCAGTAGTGGAGGGTGGGGCGAGCAGTACTTC	CASSGGWGEQYF	TRBV19	-	-	TRBJ2-7
TGTGCCAGCAGATCTCCGGGACAGGGGGCGGAGACCCAGTACTTC	CASRSPGQGAETQYF	TRBV6-5	-	TRBD1	TRBJ2-5
TGTGCCAGCAGTGAAGCGACAGGGTATCCCTACGAGCAGTACTTC	CASSEATGYPYEQYF	TRBV6-1	few	TRBD1	TRBJ2-7
TGTGCCAGCAGCTGGGCCGGGACAGAGGCCCTTAACGGAGGCTACACCTTC	CASSWAGTEALNGGYTF	TRBV5-6	-	TRBD1	TRBJ1-2
TGTGCCAGCAGTTTACAGGGGGAATGGGTTGGCTACACCTTC	CASSLQGEWVGYTF	TRBV27	-	TRBD1	TRBJ1-2
TGTGCCACCAGCAGCGACAATGAGCAGTTCTTC	CATSSDNEQFF	TRBV15	-	-	TRBJ2-1
TGTGCCAGCAGTTTACTTCCGGGACAGGGGTACACTGAAGCTTTCTTT	CASSLLPGQGYTEAFF	TRBV27	-	TRBD1	TRBJ1-1
TGTGCCAGCAGCGACACAGGGGAATCACCCCTCCACTTT	CASSDTGESPLHF	TRBV6-6	few	TRBD1	TRBJ1-6
TGTGCCAGCAGCCCCTTTGGGCGGGGGGGCTACAATGAGCAGTTCTTC	CASSPFGRGGYNEQFF	TRBV7-2	-	TRBD2	TRBJ2-1
TGCGCCAGCAGCCAAGTGGACAGGGGGAATGAAAAACTGTTTTTT	CASSQVDRGNEKLFF	TRBV4-1	-	TRBD1	TRBJ1-4
TGTGCCAGCAGCCGGGGAGCGCAAGAGACCCAGTACTTC	CASSRGAQETQYF	TRBV7-9	-	-	TRBJ2-5
TGCGCCAGCAGCTTGGGAGGGGGCGACCACAATGAGCAGTTCTTC	CASSLGGGDHNEQFF	TRBV5-1	-	TRBD1	TRBJ2-1
TGTGCCAGCAGTAGTGCGGGGGCCAGGCCCACAGATACGCAGTATTTT	CASSSAGARPTDTQYF	TRBV6-2/TRBV6-3	-	-	TRBJ2-3
TGTGCCAGCAGCTTTCAAGGGGTGATCGATGGCTACACCTTC	CASSFQGVIDGYTF	TRBV5-6	-	-	TRBJ1-2
TGCGCCAGCAGCTTTATATCCGTCACTGAAGCTTTCTTT	CASSFISVTEAFF	TRBV5-1	-	-	TRBJ1-1
TGTGCCGCGGGGGCGAGCCCGGATACGCAGTATTTT	CAAGASPDTQYF	TRBV10-3	few	-	TRBJ2-3